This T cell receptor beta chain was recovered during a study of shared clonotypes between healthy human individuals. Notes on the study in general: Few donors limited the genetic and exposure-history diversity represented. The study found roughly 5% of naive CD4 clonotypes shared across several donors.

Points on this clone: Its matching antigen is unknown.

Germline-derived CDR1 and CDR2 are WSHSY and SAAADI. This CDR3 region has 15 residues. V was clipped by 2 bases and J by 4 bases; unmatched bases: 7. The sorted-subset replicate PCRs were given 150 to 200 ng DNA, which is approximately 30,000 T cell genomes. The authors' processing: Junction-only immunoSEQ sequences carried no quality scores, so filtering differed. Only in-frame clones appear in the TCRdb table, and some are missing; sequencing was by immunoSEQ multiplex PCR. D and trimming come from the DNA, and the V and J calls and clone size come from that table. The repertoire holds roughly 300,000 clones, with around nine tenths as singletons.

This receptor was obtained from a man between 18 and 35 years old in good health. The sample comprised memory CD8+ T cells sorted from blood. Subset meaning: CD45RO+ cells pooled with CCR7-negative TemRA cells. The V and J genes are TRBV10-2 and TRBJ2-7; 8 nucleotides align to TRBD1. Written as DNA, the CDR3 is TGCGCCAGCAGTGAGCCCCGGGACAGGCAGTACGAGCAGTACTTC. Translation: CASSEPRDRQYEQYF.